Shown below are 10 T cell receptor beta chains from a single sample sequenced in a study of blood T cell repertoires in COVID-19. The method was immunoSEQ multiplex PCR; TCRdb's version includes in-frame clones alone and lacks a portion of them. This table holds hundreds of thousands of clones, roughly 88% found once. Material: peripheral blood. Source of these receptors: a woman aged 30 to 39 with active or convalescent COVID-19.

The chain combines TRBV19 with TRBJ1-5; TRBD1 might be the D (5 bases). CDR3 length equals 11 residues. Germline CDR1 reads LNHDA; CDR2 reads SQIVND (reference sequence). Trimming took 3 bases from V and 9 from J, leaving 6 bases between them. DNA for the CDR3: TGTGCCAGTAGTATCGGGGGGCCCCAGCATTTT. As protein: CASSIGGPQHF. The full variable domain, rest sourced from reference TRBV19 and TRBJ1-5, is DGGITQSPKYLFRKEGQNVTLSCEQNLNHDAMYWYRQDPGQGLRLIYYSQIVNDFQKGDIAEGYSVSREKKESFPLTVTSAQKNPTAFYLCASSIGGPQHFGDGTRLSIL.

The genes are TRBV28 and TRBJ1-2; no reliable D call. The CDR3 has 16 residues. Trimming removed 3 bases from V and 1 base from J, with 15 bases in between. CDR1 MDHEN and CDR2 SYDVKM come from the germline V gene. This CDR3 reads CASSFYPVTYNYGYTF. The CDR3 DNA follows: TGTGCCAGCAGTTTCTACCCCGTGACATATAACTATGGCTACACCTTC.

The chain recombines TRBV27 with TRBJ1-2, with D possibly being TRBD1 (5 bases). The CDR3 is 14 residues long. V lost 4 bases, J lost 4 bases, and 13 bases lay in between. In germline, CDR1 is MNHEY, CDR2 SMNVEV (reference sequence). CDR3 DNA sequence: TGTGCCAGCAGTTCAGACAGTACCGCCTATGGCTACACCTTC. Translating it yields CASSSDSTAYGYTF.

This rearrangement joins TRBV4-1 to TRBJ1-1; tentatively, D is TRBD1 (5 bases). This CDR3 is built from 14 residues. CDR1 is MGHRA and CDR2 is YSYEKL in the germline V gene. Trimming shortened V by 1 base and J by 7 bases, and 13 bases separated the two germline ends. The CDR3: CASSQGPGGYEAFF. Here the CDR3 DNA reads TGCGCCAGCAGCCAAGGACCCGGGGGGTATGAAGCTTTCTTT.

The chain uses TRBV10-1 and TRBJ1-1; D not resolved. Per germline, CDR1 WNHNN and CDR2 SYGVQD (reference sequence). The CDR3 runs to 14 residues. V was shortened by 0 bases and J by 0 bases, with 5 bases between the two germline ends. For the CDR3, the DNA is TGCGCCAGCAGTGAGTCGGGAGTGAACACTGAAGCTTTCTTT. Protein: CASSESGVNTEAFF.

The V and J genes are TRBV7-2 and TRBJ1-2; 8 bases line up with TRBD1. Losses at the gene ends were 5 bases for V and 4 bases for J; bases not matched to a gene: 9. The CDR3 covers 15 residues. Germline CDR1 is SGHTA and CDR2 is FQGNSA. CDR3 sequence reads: CASSHNAGGVYGYTF. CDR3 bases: TGTGCCAGCAGCCATAATGCAGGGGGCGTCTATGGCTACACCTTC.

The CDR3: CASSQVGGGSEQYF. In nucleotides, the CDR3 is TGTGCCAGCAGCCAAGTGGGGGGGGGTTCCGAGCAGTACTTC. V is TRBV14 and J is TRBJ2-7; 7 bases fit TRBD2. Germline assignment: CDR1 SGHDN and CDR2 FVKESK. The ends lost 1 base at V and 6 bases at J; junction bases unmatched: 6. This CDR3 comprises 14 residues.

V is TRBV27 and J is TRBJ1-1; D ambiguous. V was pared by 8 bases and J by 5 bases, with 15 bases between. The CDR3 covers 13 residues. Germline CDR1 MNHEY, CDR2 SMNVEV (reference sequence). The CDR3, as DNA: TGTGCCAGCGTTATCGCCGGAGGAACTGAAGCTTTCTTT. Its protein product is CASVIAGGTEAFF.

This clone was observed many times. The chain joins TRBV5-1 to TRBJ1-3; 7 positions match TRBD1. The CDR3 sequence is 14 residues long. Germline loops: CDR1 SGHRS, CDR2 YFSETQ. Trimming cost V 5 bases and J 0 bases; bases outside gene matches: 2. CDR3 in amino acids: CASRDRYSGNTIYF. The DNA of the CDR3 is TGCGCCAGCAGGGACAGGTACTCTGGAAACACCATATATTTT.

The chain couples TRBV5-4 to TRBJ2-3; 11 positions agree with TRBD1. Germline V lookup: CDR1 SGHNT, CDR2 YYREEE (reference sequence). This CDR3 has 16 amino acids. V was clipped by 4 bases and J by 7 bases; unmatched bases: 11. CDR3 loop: CASSGQGARGVYTQYF. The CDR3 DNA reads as TGTGCCAGCAGCGGACAGGGGGCGAGGGGGGTGTATACGCAGTATTTT.